This T cell receptor (beta chain) comes out of a study of OX40 agonist ivuxolimab in advanced cancers. Study as a whole: The patients got ivuxolimab, which is an agonistic anti-OX40 (CD134) antibody.

Measured with immunoSEQ multiplex PCR; TCRdb has only the in-frame clones, and not every one. The table has 60,000 to 100,000 clones, about 92% seen once. Trimming pared 4 bases from V and 8 bases from J, leaving 21 bases between. The CDR3 is 16 residues long. Germline V gives CDR1 MNHNS, CDR2 SASEGT. Exclusion applied to patients with autoimmune disease history or systemic immunosuppression. With baseline, cycle 4 day 1, and cycle 7 day 1 as timepoints, blood was sampled. Sequenced material: CD4+ or CD8+ T cells sorted from blood, taken in a trial of the OX40 agonist ivuxolimab. The genes are TRBV6-1 and TRBJ2-1; maybe TRBD2 (6 bases). The receptor comes from an adult with an advanced solid tumor such as melanoma, head and neck, liver or kidney cancer. CDR3 in amino acids: CASSAVKAGLFDEQFF. The CDR3 coding sequence is TGTGCCAGCAGTGCCGTAAAAGCGGGTCTCTTCGATGAGCAGTTCTTC.